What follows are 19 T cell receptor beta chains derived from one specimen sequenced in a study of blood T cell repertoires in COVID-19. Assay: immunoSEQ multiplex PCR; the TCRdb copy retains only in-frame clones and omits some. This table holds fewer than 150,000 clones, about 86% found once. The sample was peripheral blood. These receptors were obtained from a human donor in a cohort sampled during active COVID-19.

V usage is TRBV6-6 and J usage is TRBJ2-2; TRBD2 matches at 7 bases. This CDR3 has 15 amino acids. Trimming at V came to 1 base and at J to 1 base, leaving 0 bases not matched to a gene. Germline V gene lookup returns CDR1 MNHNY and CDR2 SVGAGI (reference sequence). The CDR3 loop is CASSYWGGNTGELFF. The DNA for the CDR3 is TGTGCCAGCAGTTACTGGGGGGGGAACACCGGGGAGCTGTTTTTT.

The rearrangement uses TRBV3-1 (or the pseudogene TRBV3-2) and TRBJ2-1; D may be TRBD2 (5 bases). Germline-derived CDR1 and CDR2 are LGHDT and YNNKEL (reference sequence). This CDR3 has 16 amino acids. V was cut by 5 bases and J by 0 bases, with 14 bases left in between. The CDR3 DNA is TGTGCCAGCAGCGTCGGACTTCCGAGCTCCTACAATGAGCAGTTCTTC. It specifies CASSVGLPSSYNEQFF.

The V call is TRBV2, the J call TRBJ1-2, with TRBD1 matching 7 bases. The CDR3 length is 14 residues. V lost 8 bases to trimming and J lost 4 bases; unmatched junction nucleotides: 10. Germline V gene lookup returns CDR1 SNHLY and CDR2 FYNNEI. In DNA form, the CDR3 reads TGTGCCAGCTTACTGACCCGGGACAGCTATGGCTACACCTTC. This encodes CASLLTRDSYGYTF.

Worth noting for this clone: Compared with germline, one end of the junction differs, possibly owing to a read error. The CDR3 is CASSAHRDPKNTGELFF. CDR3 bases: TGTGCCAGCAGCGCCCACAGGGACCCCAAGAACACCGGGGAGTTGTTTTTT. The J gene is TRBJ2-2, the V gene TRBV9; possible D gene TRBD1, 6 bases. CDR3 length: 17 residues. The V gene's germline CDR1 is SGDLS and CDR2 YYNGEE.

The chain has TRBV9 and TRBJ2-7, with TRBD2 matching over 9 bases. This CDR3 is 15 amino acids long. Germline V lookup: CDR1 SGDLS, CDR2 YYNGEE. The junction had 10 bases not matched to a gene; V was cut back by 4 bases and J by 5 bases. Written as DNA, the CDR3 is TGTGCCAGCAGCCCGCGGGAGGGGACGAGAGACGAGCAGTACTTC. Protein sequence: CASSPREGTRDEQYF. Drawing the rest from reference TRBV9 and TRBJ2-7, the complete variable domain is DSGVTQTPKHLITATGQRVTLRCSPRSGDLSVYWYQQSLDQGLQFLIQYYNGEERAKGNILERFSAQQFPDLHSELNLSSLELGDSALYFCASSPREGTRDEQYFGPGTRLTVT.

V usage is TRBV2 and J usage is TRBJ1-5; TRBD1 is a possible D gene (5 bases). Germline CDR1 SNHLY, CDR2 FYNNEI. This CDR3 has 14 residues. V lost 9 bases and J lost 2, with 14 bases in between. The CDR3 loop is CASQTGTGNQPQHF. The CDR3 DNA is TGTGCCAGTCAAACCGGGACTGGCAATCAGCCCCAGCATTTT.

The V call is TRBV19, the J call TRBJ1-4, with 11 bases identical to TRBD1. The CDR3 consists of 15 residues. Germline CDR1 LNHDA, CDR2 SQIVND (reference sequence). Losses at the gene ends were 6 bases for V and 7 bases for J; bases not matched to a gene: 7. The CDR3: CASRSPGQGGEKLFF. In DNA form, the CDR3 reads TGTGCCAGTAGGAGCCCGGGACAGGGGGGTGAAAAACTGTTTTTT.

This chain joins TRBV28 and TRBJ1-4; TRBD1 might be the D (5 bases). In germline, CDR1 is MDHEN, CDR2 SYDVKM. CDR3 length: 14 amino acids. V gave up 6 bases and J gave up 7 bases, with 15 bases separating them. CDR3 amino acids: CASSTLGQGEKLFF. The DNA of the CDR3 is TGTGCCAGCAGCACCCTCGGGCAGGGTGAAAAACTGTTTTTT. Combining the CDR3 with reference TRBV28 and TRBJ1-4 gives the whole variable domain DVKVTQSSRYLVKRTGEKVFLECVQDMDHENMFWYRQDPGLGLRLIYFSYDVKMKEKGDIPEGYSVSREKKERFSLILESASTNQTSMYLCASSTLGQGEKLFFGSGTQLSVL.

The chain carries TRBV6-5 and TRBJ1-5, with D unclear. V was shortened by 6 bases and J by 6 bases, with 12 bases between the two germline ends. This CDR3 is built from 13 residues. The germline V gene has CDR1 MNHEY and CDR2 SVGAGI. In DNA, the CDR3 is TGTGCCAGCAGCCGGGGTGGGTTTCAGCCCCAGCATTTT. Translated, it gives CASSRGGFQPQHF.

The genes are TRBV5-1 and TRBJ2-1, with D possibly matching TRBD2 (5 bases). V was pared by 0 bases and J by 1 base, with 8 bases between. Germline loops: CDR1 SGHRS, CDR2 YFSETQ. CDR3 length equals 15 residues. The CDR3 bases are TGCGCCAGCAGCTTGGAGTCGGGGTCCTACAATGAGCAGTTCTTC. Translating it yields CASSLESGSYNEQFF.

The CDR3 sequence is CASSYRNRGQETQYF. The DNA for the CDR3 is TGTGCCAGCAGTTACCGTAACCGGGGACAAGAGACCCAGTACTTC. The chain recombines TRBV6-5 with TRBJ2-5, with D possibly matching TRBD2 (5 bases). Trimming pared 2 bases from V and 2 bases from J, leaving 12 bases between. This CDR3 contains 15 residues. Germline lookup yields CDR1 MNHEY and CDR2 SVGAGI.

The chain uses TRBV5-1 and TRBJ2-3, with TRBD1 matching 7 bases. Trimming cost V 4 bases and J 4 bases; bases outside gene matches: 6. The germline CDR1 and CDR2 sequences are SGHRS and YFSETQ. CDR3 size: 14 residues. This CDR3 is CASSRWTGSDTQYF. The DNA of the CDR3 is TGCGCCAGCAGCCGTTGGACAGGCTCAGATACGCAGTATTTT.

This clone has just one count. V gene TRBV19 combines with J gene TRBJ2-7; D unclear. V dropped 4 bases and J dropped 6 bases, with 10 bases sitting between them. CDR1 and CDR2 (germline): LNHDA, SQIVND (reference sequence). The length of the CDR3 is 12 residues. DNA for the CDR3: TGTGCCAGTAGTACCCGGGTGGGCGAGCAGTACTTC. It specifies CASSTRVGEQYF. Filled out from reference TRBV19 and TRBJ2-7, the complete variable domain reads DGGITQSPKYLFRKEGQNVTLSCEQNLNHDAMYWYRQDPGQGLRLIYYSQIVNDFQKGDIAEGYSVSREKKESFPLTVTSAQKNPTAFYLCASSTRVGEQYFGPGTRLTVT.

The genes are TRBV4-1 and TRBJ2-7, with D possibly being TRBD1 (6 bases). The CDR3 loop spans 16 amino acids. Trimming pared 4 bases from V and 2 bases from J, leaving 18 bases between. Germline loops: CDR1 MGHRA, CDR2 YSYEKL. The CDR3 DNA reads TGCGCCAGCAGCCGGACCGTTGGGACAAATACCTACGAGCAGTACTTC. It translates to CASSRTVGTNTYEQYF.

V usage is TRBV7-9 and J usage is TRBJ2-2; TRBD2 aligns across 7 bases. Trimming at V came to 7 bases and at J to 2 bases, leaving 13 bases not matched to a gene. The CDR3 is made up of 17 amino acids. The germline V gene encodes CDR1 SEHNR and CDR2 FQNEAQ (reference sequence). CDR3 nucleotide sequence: TGTGCCAGCACCCATCGGGAGCGGGGACTCAACACCGGGGAGCTGTTTTTT. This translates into CASTHRERGLNTGELFF. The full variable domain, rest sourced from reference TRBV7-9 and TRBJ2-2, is DTGVSQNPRHKITKRGQNVTFRCDPISEHNRLYWYRQTLGQGPEFLTYFQNEAQLEKSRLLSDRFSAERPKGSFSTLEIQRTEQGDSAMYLCASTHRERGLNTGELFFGEGSRLTVL.

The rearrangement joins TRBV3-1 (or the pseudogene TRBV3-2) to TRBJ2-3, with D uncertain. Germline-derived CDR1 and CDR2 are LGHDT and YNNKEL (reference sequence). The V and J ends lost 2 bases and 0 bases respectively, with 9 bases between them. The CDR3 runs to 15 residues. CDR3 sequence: CASSQPGTSTDTQYF. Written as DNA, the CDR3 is TGTGCCAGCAGCCAACCAGGCACGAGCACAGATACGCAGTATTTT.

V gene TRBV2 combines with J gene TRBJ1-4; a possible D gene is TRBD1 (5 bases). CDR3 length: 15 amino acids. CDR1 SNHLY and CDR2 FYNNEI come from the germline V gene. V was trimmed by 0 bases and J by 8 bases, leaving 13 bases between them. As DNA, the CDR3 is TGTGCCAGCAGTGAAGCATTAGGGGTACGGGAAAAACTGTTTTTT. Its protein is CASSEALGVREKLFF.

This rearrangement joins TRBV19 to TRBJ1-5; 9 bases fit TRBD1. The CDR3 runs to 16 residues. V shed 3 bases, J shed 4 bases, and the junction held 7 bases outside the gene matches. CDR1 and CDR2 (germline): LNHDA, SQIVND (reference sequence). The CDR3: CASSIKGQGRNQPQHF. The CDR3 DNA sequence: TGTGCCAGTAGTATTAAAGGACAGGGGAGGAATCAGCCCCAGCATTTT.

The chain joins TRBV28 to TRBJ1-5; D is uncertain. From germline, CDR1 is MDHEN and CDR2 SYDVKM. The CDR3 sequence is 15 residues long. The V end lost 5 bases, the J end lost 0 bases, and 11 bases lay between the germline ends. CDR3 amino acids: CASSRRSGSNQPQHF. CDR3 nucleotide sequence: TGTGCCAGCAGTCGACGGAGTGGTAGCAATCAGCCCCAGCATTTT.